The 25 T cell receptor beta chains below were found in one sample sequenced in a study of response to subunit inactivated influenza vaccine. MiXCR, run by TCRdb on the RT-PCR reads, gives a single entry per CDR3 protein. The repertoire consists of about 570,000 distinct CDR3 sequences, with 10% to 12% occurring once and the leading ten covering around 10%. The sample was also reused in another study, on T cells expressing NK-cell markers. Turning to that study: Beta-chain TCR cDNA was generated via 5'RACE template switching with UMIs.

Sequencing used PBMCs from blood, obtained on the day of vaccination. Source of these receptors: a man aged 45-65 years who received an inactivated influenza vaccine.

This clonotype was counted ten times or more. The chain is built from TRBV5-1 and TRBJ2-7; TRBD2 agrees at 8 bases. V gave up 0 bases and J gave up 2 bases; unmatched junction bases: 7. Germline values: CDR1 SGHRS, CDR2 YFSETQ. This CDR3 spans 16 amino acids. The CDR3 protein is CASSLGPGTSTYEQYF. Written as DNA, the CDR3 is TGCGCCAGCAGCTTGGGCCCCGGGACTAGTACCTACGAGCAGTACTTC.

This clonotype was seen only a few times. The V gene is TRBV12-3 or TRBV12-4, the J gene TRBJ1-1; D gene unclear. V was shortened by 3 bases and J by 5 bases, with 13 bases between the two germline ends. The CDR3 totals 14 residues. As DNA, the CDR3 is TGTGCCAGCAGTTTTCTGGGGAGACGGACTGAAGCTTTCTTT. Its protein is CASSFLGRRTEAFF.

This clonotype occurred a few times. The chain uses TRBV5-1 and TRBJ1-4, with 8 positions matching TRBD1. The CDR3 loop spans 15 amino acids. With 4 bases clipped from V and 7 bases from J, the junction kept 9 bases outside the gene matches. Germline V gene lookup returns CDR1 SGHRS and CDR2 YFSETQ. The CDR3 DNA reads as TGCGCCAGCAGCGGAACAGGGGGAAGGAGTGAAAAACTGTTTTTT. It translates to CASSGTGGRSEKLFF.

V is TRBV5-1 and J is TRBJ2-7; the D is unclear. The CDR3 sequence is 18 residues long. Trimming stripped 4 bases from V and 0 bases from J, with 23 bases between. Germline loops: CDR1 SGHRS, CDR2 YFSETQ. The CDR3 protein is CASSIPAGPTDSSYEQYF. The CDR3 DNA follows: TGCGCCAGCAGCATCCCGGCCGGACCCACGGATAGCTCCTACGAGCAGTACTTC.

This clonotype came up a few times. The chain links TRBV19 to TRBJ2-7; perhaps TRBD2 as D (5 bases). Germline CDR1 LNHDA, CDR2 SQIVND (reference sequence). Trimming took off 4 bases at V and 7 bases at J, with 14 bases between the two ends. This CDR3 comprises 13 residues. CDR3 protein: CASSTIRGREQYF. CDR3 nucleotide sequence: TGTGCCAGTAGTACCATTCGCGGGCGTGAGCAGTACTTC.

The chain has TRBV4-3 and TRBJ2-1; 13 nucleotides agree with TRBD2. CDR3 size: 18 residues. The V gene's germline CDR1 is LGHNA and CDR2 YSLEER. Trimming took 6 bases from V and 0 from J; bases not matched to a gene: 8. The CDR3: CASSFGGLAGFSYNEQFF. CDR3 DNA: TGCGCCAGCAGTTTTGGGGGACTAGCGGGGTTCTCCTACAATGAGCAGTTCTTC.

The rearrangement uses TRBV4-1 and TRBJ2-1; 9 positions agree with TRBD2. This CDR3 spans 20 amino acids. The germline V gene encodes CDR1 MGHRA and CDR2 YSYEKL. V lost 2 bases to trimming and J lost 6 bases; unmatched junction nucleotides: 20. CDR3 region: CASSQPGSSGVITRGNEQFF. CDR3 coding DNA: TGCGCCAGCAGCCAACCCGGTTCTAGCGGGGTCATAACTCGGGGCAATGAGCAGTTCTTC.

The chain's CDR3 is CASSGTSGRAHEQFF. CDR3 DNA sequence: TGCGCCAGCAGCGGTACTAGCGGGAGGGCCCATGAGCAGTTCTTC. The chain employs TRBV5-1 and TRBJ2-1; TRBD2 aligns across 13 bases. The CDR3 is made up of 15 amino acids. From germline, CDR1 is SGHRS and CDR2 YFSETQ. With V trimmed by 4 bases and J by 8 bases, 6 bases remained unmatched.

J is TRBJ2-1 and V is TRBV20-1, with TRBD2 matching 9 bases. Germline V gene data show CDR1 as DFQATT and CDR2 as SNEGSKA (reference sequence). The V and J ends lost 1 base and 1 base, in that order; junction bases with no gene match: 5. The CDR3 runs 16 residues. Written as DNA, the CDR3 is TGCAGTGCTAGAGTAGGCGGGGGGGCTTCCTACAATGAGCAGTTCTTC. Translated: CSARVGGGASYNEQFF.

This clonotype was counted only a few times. The CDR3 region is CSAASGGQETQYF. The CDR3 nucleotides read TGCAGTGCCGCTAGCGGGGGCCAAGAGACCCAGTACTTC. The chain employs TRBV20-1 and TRBJ2-5; TRBD2 matches at 10 bases. The V gene end was trimmed by 6 bases and the J gene end by 1 base; junction bases not matched to a gene: 2. CDR3 length: 13 residues. Germline CDR1 is DFQATT and CDR2 is SNEGSKA (reference sequence).

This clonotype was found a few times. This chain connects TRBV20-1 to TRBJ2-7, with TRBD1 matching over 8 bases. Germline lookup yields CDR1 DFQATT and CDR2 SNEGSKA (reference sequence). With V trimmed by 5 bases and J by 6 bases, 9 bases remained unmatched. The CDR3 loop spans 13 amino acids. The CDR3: CSAPGTGRREQYF. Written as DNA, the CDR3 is TGCAGTGCTCCCGGGACAGGCCGGCGCGAGCAGTACTTC.

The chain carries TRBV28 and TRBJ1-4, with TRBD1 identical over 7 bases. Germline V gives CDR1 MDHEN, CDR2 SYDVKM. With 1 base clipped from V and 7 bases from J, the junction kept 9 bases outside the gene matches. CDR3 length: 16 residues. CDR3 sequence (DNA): TGTGCCAGCAGTTTATTGGGACAGCCCGCCGGTGAAAAACTGTTTTTT. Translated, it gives CASSLLGQPAGEKLFF.

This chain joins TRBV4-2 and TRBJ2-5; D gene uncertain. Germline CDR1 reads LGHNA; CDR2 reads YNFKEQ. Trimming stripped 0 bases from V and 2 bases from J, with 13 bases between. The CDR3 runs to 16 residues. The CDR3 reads CASSQEGRITQETQYF. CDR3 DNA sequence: TGTGCCAGCAGCCAAGAAGGACGGATAACACAAGAGACCCAGTACTTC.

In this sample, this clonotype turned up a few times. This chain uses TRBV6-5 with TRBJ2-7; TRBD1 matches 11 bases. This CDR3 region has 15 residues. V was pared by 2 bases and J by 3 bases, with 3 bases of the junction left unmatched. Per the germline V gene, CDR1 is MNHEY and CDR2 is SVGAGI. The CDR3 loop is CASSYGGTGGYEQYF. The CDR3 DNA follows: TGTGCCAGCAGTTACGGGGGGACAGGGGGCTACGAGCAGTACTTC.

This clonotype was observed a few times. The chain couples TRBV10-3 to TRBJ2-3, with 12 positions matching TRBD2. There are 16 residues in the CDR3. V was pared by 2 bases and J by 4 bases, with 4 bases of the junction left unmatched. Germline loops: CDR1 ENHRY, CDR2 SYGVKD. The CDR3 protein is CAISEGLAGSADTQYF. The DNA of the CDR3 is TGTGCCATCAGTGAGGGACTAGCGGGAAGTGCAGATACGCAGTATTTT.

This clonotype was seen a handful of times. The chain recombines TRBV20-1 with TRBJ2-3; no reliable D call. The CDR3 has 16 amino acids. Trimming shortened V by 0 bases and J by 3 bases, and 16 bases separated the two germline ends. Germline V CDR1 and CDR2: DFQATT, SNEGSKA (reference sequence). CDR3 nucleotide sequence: TGCAGTGCTAGAGATCCCCAATCTGTTGCTACAGATACGCAGTATTTT. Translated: CSARDPQSVATDTQYF.

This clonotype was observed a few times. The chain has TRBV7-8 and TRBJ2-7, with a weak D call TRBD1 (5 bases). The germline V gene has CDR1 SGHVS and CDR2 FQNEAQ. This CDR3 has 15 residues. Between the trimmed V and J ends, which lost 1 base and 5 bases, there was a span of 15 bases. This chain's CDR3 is CASSLVAGFDNEQYF. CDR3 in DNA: TGTGCCAGCAGCTTAGTGGCAGGGTTTGACAACGAGCAGTACTTC.

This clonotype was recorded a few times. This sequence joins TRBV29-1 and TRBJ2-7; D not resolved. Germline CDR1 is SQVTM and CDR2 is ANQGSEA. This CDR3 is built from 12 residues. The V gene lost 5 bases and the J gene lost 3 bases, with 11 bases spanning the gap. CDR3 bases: TGCAGCGTTATGGGCGGTAACTACGAGCAGTACTTC. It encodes CSVMGGNYEQYF.

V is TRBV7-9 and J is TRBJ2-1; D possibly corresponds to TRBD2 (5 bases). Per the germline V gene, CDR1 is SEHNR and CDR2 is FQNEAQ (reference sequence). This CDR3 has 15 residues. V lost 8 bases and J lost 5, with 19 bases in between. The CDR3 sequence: CASGKKRPTDNEQFF. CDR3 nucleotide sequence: TGTGCCAGCGGAAAAAAGCGGCCAACAGACAATGAGCAGTTCTTC. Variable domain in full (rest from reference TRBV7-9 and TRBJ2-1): DTGVSQNPRHKITKRGQNVTFRCDPISEHNRLYWYRQTLGQGPEFLTYFQNEAQLEKSRLLSDRFSAERPKGSFSTLEIQRTEQGDSAMYLCASGKKRPTDNEQFFGPGTRLTVL.

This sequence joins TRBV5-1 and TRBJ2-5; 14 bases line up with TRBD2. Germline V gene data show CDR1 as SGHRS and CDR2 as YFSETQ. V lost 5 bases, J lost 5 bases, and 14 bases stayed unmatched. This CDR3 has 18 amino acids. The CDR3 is CASSGGLAGVTSGETQYF. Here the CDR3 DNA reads TGCGCCAGCAGTGGGGGACTAGCGGGGGTGACCTCCGGGGAGACCCAGTACTTC.

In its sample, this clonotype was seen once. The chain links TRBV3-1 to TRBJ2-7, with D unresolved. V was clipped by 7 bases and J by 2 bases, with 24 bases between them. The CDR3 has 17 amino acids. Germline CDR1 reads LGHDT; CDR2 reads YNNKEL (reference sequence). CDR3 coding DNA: TGTGCCAGCAACCCCTCCCCTTGGAAGGGTAATGCCTACGAGCAGTACTTC. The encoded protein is CASNPSPWKGNAYEQYF.

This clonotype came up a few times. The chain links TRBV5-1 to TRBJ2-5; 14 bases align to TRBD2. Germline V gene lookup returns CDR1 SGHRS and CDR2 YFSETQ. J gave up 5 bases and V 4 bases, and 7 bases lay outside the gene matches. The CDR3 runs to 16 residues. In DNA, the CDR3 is TGCGCCAGCAGCACCTCGACTAGCGGGGGGGCGGAGACCCAGTACTTC. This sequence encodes CASSTSTSGGAETQYF.

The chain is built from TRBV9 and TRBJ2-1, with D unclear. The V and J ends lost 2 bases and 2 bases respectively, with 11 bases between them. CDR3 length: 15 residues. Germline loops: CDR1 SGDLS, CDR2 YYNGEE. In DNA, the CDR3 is TGTGCCAGCAGCGTGGGCATGGCAGCCTACAATGAGCAGTTCTTC. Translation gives CASSVGMAAYNEQFF.

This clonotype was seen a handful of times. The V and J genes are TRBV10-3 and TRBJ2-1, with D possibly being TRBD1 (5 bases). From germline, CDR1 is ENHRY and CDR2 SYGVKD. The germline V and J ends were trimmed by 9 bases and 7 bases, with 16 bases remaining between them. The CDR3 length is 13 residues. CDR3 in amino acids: CAIRLASGNEQFF. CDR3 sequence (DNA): TGTGCCATAAGACTCGCCTCAGGGAATGAGCAGTTCTTC.

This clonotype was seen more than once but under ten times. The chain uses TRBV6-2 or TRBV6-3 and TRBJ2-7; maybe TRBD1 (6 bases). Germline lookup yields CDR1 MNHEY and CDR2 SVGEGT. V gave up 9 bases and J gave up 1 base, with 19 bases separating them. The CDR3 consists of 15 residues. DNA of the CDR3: TGTGCCAGTGGGGGCCTGGGCGTCTCTTCCTACGAGCAGTACTTC. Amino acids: CASGGLGVSSYEQYF.